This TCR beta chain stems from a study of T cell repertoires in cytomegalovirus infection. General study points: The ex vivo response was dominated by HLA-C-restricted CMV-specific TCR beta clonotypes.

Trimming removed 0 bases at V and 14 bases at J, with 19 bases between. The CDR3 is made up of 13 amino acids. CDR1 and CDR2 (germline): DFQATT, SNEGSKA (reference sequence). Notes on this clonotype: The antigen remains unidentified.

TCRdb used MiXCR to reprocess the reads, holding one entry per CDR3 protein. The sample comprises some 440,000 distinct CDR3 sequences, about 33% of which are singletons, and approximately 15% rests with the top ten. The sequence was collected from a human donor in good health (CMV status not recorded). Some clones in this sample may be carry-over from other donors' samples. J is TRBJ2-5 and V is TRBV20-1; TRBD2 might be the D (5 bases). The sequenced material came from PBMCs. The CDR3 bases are TGCAGTGCTAGAGATCCACGGGGTCTCGACGCTTACTTC. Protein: CSARDPRGLDAYF.